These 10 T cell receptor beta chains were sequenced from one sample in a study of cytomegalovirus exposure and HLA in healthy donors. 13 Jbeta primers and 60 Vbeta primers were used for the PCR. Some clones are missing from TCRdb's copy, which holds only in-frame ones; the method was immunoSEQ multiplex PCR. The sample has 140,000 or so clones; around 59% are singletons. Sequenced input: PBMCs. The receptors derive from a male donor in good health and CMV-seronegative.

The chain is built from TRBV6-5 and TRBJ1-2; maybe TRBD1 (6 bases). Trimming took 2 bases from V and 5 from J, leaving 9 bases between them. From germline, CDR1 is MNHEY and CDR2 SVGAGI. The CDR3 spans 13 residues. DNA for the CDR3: TGTGCCAGCAGTTACCCTGGACAGTATGGCTACACCTTC. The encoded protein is CASSYPGQYGYTF.

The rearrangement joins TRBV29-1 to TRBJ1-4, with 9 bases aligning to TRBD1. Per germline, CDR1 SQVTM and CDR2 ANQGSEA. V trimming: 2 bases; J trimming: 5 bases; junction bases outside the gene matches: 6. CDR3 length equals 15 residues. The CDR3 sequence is CSVELHGTGNEKLFF. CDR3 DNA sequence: TGCAGCGTTGAACTCCACGGGACAGGGAATGAAAAACTGTTTTTT.

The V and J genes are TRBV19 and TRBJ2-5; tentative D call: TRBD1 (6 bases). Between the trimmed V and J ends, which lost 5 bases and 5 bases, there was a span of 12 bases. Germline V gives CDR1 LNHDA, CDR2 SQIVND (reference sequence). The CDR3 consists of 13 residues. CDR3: CASSRAGEETQYF. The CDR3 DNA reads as TGTGCCAGTAGTCGCGCAGGGGAGGAGACCCAGTACTTC.

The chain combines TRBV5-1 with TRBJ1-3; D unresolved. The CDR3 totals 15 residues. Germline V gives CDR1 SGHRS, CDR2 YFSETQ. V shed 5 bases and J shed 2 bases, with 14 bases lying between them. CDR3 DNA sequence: TGCGCCAGCAGACCGGAGGTGACGACTGGAAACACCATATATTTT. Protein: CASRPEVTTGNTIYF.

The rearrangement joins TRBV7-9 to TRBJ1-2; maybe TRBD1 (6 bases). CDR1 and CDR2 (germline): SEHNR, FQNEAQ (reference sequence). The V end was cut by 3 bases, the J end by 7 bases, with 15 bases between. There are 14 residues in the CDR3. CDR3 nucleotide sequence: TGTGCCAGCAGCTTCGGCCGGGACATCCCTGGCTACACCTTC. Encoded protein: CASSFGRDIPGYTF. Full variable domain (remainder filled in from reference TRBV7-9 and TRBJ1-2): DTGVSQNPRHKITKRGQNVTFRCDPISEHNRLYWYRQTLGQGPEFLTYFQNEAQLEKSRLLSDRFSAERPKGSFSTLEIQRTEQGDSAMYLCASSFGRDIPGYTFGSGTRLTVV.

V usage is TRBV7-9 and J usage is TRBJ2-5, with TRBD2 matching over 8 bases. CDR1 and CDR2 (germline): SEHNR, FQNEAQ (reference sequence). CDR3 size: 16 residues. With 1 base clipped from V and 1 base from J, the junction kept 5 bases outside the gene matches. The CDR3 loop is CASSLVIAGPQETQYF. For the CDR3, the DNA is TGTGCCAGCAGCTTAGTGATAGCGGGGCCCCAAGAGACCCAGTACTTC.

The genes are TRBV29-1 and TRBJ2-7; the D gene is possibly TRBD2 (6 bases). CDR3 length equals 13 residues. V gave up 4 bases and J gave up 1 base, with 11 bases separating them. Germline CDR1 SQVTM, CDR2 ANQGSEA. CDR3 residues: CSVGRAGSYEQYF. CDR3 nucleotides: TGCAGCGTTGGGAGGGCAGGGTCCTACGAGCAGTACTTC.

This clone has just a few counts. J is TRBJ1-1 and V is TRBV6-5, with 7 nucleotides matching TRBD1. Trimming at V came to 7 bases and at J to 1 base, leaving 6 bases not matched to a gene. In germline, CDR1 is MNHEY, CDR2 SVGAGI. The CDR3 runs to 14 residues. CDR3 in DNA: TGTGCCAGCACCAGCAGGGACAGGAACACTGAAGCTTTCTTT. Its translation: CASTSRDRNTEAFF.

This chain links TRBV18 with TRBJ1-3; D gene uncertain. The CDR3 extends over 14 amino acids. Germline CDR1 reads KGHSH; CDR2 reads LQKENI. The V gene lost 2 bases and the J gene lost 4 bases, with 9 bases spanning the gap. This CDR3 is CASSPVMEGNTIYF. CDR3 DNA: TGTGCCAGCTCACCAGTAATGGAGGGAAACACCATATATTTT.

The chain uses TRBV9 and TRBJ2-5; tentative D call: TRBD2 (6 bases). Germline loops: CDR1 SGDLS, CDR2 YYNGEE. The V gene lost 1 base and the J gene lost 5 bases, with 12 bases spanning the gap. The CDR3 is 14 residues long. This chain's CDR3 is CASSVQPGRETQYF. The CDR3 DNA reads TGTGCCAGCAGCGTACAACCAGGGAGGGAGACCCAGTACTTC.